The 20 T cell receptor beta chains given below trace back to one sample, sequenced in a study of cytomegalovirus exposure and HLA in healthy donors. In the PCR, 60 Vbeta and 13 Jbeta primers were used. Libraries were prepared by immunoSEQ multiplex PCR; TCRdb keeps only in-frame clonotypes and omits some of them. The profile shows 150,000 to 200,000 clones, about 75% of them singletons. Sequenced: PBMCs. The receptors derive from a woman between 35 and 50 years old in good health and CMV-seropositive.

The V call is TRBV18, the J call TRBJ2-5; 8 bases match TRBD1. In germline, CDR1 is KGHSH, CDR2 LQKENI. This CDR3 is 14 amino acids long. J gave up 4 bases and V 2 bases, and 3 bases lay outside the gene matches. This CDR3 is CASSPSGQGETQYF. The CDR3 bases are TGTGCCAGCTCACCAAGCGGACAGGGAGAGACCCAGTACTTC.

This clone was seen a handful of times. V is TRBV27 and J is TRBJ2-2; TRBD2 aligns across 9 bases. This CDR3 is 15 amino acids long. Germline trimming cut 5 bases from V and 0 bases from J; bases unmatched to any gene: 1. Germline assignment: CDR1 MNHEY and CDR2 SMNVEV (reference sequence). CDR3 sequence reads: CASSRGGANTGELFF. In nucleotides, the CDR3 is TGTGCCAGCAGTCGCGGGGGGGCGAACACCGGGGAGCTGTTTTTT.

The gene calls are TRBV29-1 and TRBJ1-1; unclear D gene. CDR1 and CDR2 from the germline V gene are SQVTM and ANQGSEA. The CDR3 consists of 12 residues. V dropped 3 bases and J dropped 4 bases, with 9 bases sitting between them. The CDR3 DNA is TGCAGCGTTGACGGGGTAGTCACTGAAGCTTTCTTT. Its translation is CSVDGVVTEAFF.

V usage is TRBV7-9 and J usage is TRBJ2-7, with D tentatively TRBD1 (6 bases). The CDR3 runs to 13 residues. Trimming stripped 3 bases from V and 6 bases from J, with 12 bases between. From germline, CDR1 is SEHNR and CDR2 FQNEAQ (reference sequence). In nucleotides, the CDR3 is TGTGCCAGCAGCTTTACAGGGTCGGGCGAGCAGTACTTC. It translates to CASSFTGSGEQYF.

The J gene is TRBJ1-5, the V gene TRBV6-5; 7 bases fit TRBD1. CDR1 and CDR2 from the germline V gene are MNHEY and SVGAGI. CDR3 length: 14 amino acids. V shed 2 bases and J 5 bases; nucleotides not matched to a gene: 3. In DNA, the CDR3 is TGTGCCAGCAGTTACCTTACAGGGGATCAGCCCCAGCATTTT. It is translated as CASSYLTGDQPQHF.

The chain uses TRBV28 and TRBJ2-7, with a weak D call TRBD1 (6 bases). In germline, CDR1 is MDHEN, CDR2 SYDVKM. The V end was cut by 2 bases, the J end by 3 bases, with 8 bases between. The CDR3 has 13 amino acids. CDR3 sequence reads: CASSLATGYEQYF. The DNA of the CDR3 is TGTGCCAGCAGTTTAGCGACAGGCTACGAGCAGTACTTC.

The chain joins TRBV27 to TRBJ2-3; D might be TRBD2 (6 bases). Germline loops: CDR1 MNHEY, CDR2 SMNVEV (reference sequence). The CDR3 sequence is 17 residues long. Trimming stripped 2 bases from V and 1 base from J, with 16 bases between. In DNA, the CDR3 is TGTGCCAGCAGTTTAGGTGGCCGGAGGGCGGGCACAGATACGCAGTATTTT. Its protein product is CASSLGGRRAGTDTQYF.

This rearrangement joins TRBV5-5 to TRBJ2-3, with 7 nucleotides matching TRBD1. The germline V gene encodes CDR1 SGHKS and CDR2 YYEKEE (reference sequence). V shed 3 bases and J 4 bases; nucleotides not matched to a gene: 8. The CDR3 runs to 15 residues. In DNA form, the CDR3 reads TGTGCCAGCAGCTGGCACAGGGGTGGGCCAGATACGCAGTATTTT. Amino acid sequence: CASSWHRGGPDTQYF.

This chain links TRBV7-2 with TRBJ2-1; D possibly corresponds to TRBD1 (6 bases). This CDR3 has 13 residues. Deletions cut 5 bases from V and 9 bases from J, with 14 bases between. CDR1 is SGHTA and CDR2 is FQGNSA in the germline V gene. The CDR3: CASSLLQGAEQFF. CDR3 coding DNA: TGTGCCAGCAGCCTCTTACAGGGTGCTGAGCAGTTCTTC.

This clone was picked up a small number of times. The DNA for the CDR3 is TGCGCCAGCAGCCAAAGCCAGCGGGGGACCTACAATGAGCAGTTCTTC. This translates into CASSQSQRGTYNEQFF. This sequence joins TRBV4-1 and TRBJ2-1; 8 positions match TRBD2. Germline assignment: CDR1 MGHRA and CDR2 YSYEKL. V lost 2 bases and J lost 2; bases outside the gene matches: 5. This CDR3 spans 16 amino acids.

The chain carries TRBV2 and TRBJ1-1; D uncertain. The CDR3 loop spans 14 amino acids. Germline V CDR1 and CDR2: SNHLY, FYNNEI. V was shortened by 3 bases and J by 5 bases, with 13 bases between the two germline ends. In DNA form, the CDR3 reads TGTGCCAGCAGTGATGTCAGGTCCCCGACTGAAGCTTTCTTT. This codes for CASSDVRSPTEAFF.

The gene calls are TRBV5-4 and TRBJ2-1; 13 bases agree with TRBD2. Germline CDR1 SGHNT, CDR2 YYREEE (reference sequence). This CDR3 comprises 17 residues. V lost 4 bases, J lost 7 bases, and 11 bases stayed unmatched. The CDR3 sequence: CASSPRLAGGSINEQFF. In DNA form, the CDR3 reads TGTGCCAGCAGCCCACGACTAGCGGGAGGAAGTATAAATGAGCAGTTCTTC.

The rearrangement joins TRBV5-1 to TRBJ1-1; perhaps TRBD1 as D (5 bases). The CDR3 spans 17 residues. The germline CDR1 and CDR2 sequences are SGHRS and YFSETQ. Trimming took off 2 bases at V and 0 bases at J, with 17 bases between the two ends. Here the CDR3 DNA reads TGCGCCAGCAGCTTCGGGTTCGGGCAGGGCATGAACACTGAAGCTTTCTTT. It yields the protein CASSFGFGQGMNTEAFF.

This clone has a handful of counts. The V and J genes are TRBV30 and TRBJ2-1; TRBD2 matches at 15 bases. V was clipped by 3 bases and J by 0 bases; unmatched bases: 3. Germline-derived CDR1 and CDR2 are GTSNPN and SVGIG (reference sequence). This CDR3 has 17 amino acids. CDR3 bases: TGTGCCTGGAGAAGGACTAGCGGGAGGGGCTCCTACAATGAGCAGTTCTTC. This gives the protein CAWRRTSGRGSYNEQFF.

The chain employs TRBV19 and TRBJ2-7, with 7 bases matching TRBD1. The CDR3 is 13 residues long. The V and J ends lost 7 bases and 7 bases, in that order; junction bases with no gene match: 10. Looked up from germline, CDR1 is LNHDA and CDR2 is SQIVND (reference sequence). CDR3 DNA: TGTGCCAGTACCCAAAGGGGGCATAGGGAGCAGTACTTC. Amino acid sequence: CASTQRGHREQYF.

CDR3 residues: CASSDLASTYNEQFF. In DNA form, the CDR3 reads TGTGCCAGCAGTGATTTAGCGAGTACCTACAATGAGCAGTTCTTC. The chain carries TRBV2 and TRBJ2-1, with D possibly matching TRBD2 (5 bases). The CDR3 loop spans 15 amino acids. Germline V lookup: CDR1 SNHLY, CDR2 FYNNEI. V was cut by 3 bases and J by 2 bases, with 11 bases left in between.

V and J are TRBV5-5 and TRBJ1-2, with D possibly matching TRBD1 (5 bases). Trimming pared 4 bases from V and 4 bases from J, leaving 14 bases between. Germline V CDR1 and CDR2: SGHKS, YYEKEE (reference sequence). This CDR3 comprises 14 residues. The CDR3 reads CASSPPGFAYGYTF. The CDR3 DNA reads TGTGCCAGCAGCCCCCCAGGGTTCGCCTATGGCTACACCTTC.

This chain joins TRBV7-2 and TRBJ2-7; D might be TRBD1 (6 bases). V was cut by 5 bases and J by 5 bases, with 19 bases left in between. The germline V gene has CDR1 SGHTA and CDR2 FQGNSA. This CDR3 is built from 15 residues. CDR3 nucleotide sequence: TGTGCCAGCAGCCCCTTTACAGGGAACTACCACGAGCAGTACTTC. Translated: CASSPFTGNYHEQYF. Full variable domain (remainder filled in from reference TRBV7-2 and TRBJ2-7): GAGVSQSPSNKVTEKGKDVELRCDPISGHTALYWYRQSLGQGLEFLIYFQGNSAPDKSGLPSDRFSAERTGGSVSTLTIQRTQQEDSAVYLCASSPFTGNYHEQYFGPGTRLTVT.

The rearrangement joins TRBV7-2 to TRBJ1-2; TRBD1 is a possible D gene (5 bases). CDR3 size: 14 residues. Germline V CDR1 and CDR2: SGHTA, FQGNSA. Trimming left V 3 bases short and J 7 bases short, with 15 bases between. The CDR3 DNA follows: TGTGCCAGCAGCTTCAACTCAGGGTCTGGTGGCTACACCTTC. This sequence encodes CASSFNSGSGGYTF.

V and J are TRBV7-2 and TRBJ2-3; TRBD2 might be the D (6 bases). V was clipped by 3 bases and J by 0 bases, with 10 bases between them. The CDR3 loop spans 15 amino acids. Germline V lookup: CDR1 SGHTA, CDR2 FQGNSA. For the CDR3, the DNA is TGTGCCAGCAGCTTGGCGGGGTTTAGCACAGATACGCAGTATTTT. The encoded protein is CASSLAGFSTDTQYF.